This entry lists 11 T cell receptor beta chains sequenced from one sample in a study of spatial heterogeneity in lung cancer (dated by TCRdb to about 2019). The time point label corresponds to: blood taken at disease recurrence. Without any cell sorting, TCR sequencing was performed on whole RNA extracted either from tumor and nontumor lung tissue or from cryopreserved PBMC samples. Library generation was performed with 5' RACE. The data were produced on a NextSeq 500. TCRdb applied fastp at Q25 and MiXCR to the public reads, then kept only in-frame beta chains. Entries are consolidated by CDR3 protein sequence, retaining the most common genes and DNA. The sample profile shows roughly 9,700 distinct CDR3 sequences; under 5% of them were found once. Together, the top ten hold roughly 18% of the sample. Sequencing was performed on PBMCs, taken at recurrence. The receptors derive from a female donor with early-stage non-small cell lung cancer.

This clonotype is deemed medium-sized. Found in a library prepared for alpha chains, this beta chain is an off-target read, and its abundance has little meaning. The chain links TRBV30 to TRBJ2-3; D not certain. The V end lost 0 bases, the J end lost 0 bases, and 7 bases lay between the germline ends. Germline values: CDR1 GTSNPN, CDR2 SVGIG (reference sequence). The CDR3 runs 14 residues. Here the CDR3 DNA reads TGTGCCTGGAGTGTCCTCTCTAGCACAGATACGCAGTATTTT. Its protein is CAWSVLSSTDTQYF.

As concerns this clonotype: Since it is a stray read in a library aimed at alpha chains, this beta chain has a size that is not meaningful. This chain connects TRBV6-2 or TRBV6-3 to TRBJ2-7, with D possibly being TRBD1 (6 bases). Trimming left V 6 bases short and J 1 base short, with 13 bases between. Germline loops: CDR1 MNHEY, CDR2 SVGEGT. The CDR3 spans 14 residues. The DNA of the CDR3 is TGTGCCAGCAGGCGACCGAGGGGGTCCTACGAGCAGTACTTC. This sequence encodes CASRRPRGSYEQYF.

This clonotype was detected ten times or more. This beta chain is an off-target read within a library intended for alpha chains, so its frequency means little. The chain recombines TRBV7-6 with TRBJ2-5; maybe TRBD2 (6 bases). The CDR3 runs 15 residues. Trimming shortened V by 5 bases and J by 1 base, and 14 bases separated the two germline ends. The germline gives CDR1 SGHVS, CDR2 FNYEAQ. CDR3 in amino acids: CASSRFTSSQETQYF. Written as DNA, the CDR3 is TGTGCCAGCAGCCGATTCACTAGCTCCCAAGAGACCCAGTACTTC.

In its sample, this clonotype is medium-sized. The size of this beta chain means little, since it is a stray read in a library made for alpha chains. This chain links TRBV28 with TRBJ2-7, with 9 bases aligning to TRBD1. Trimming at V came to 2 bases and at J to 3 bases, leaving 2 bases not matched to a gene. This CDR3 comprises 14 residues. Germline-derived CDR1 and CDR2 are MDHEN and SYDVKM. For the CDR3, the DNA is TGTGCCAGCAGTTTAACGGGACAGGGCTACGAGCAGTACTTC. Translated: CASSLTGQGYEQYF.

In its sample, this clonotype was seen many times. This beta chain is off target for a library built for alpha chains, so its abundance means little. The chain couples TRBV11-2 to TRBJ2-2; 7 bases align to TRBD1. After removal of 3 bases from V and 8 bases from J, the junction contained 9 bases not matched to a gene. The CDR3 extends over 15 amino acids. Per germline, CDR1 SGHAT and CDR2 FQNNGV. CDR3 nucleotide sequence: TGTGCCAGCAGCTTTTACCGGGACAGCGTGGGGGAGCTGTTTTTT. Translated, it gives CASSFYRDSVGELFF.

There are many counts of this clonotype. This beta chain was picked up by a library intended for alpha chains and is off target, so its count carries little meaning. Here the CDR3 DNA reads TGTGCCAGCAGTTTATGGGGCGTGGAGGGTTCACCCCTCCACTTT. Protein sequence: CASSLWGVEGSPLHF. The chain links TRBV28 to TRBJ1-6, with D unresolved. Between the trimmed V and J ends, which lost 0 bases and 9 bases, there was a span of 12 bases. Germline loops: CDR1 MDHEN, CDR2 SYDVKM. This CDR3 spans 15 amino acids.

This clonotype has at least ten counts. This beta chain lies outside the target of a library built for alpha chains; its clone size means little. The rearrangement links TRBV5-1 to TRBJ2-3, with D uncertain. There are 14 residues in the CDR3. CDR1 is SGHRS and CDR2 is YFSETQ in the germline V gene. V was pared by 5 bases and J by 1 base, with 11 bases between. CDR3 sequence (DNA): TGCGCCAGCAGAGTCATGCCTGGCACAGATACGCAGTATTTT. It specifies CASRVMPGTDTQYF. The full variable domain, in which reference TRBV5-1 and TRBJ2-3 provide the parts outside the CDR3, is KAGVTQTPRYLIKTRGQQVTLSCSPISGHRSVSWYQQTPGQGLQFLFEYFSETQRNKGNFPGRFSGRQFSNSRSEMNVSTLELGDSALYLCASRVMPGTDTQYFGPGTRLTVL.

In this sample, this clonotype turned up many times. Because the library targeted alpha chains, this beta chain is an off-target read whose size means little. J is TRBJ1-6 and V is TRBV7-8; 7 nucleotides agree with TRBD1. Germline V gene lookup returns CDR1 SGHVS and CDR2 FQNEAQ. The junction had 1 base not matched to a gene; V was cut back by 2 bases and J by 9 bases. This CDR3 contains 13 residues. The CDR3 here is CASSLRDSSPLHF. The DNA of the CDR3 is TGTGCCAGCAGCTTACGGGACAGTTCACCCCTCCACTTT.

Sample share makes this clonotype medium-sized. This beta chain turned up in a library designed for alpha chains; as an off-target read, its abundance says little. The CDR3 loop is CASGSGTSGGQDTQYF. The CDR3 coding sequence is TGTGCCAGCGGCTCCGGGACTAGCGGGGGGCAAGATACGCAGTATTTT. J is TRBJ2-3 and V is TRBV27; 15 bases match TRBD2. CDR1 and CDR2 from the germline V gene are MNHEY and SMNVEV (reference sequence). The length of the CDR3 is 16 residues. The V and J ends lost 8 bases and 5 bases, in that order; junction bases with no gene match: 8.

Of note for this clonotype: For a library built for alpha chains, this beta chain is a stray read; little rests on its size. CDR3 DNA sequence: TGTGCCAGCAGCGTTAGCGGGGAGATTTATTACGAGCAGTACTTC. Protein sequence: CASSVSGEIYYEQYF. V gene TRBV9 combines with J gene TRBJ2-7; 8 nucleotides agree with TRBD2. Looked up from germline, CDR1 is SGDLS and CDR2 is YYNGEE. V dropped 2 bases and J dropped 4; count of bases not matched to a gene: 8. CDR3 size: 15 residues.

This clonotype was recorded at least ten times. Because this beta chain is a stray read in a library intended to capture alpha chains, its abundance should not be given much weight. CDR3 sequence: CASSLDRGADTQYF. The CDR3 DNA sequence: TGTGCCAGCAGCTTGGACAGGGGCGCAGATACGCAGTATTTT. V is TRBV7-2 and J is TRBJ2-3; 9 bases match TRBD1. CDR1 is SGHTA, CDR2 FQGNSA, per germline. The V and J ends lost 3 bases and 4 bases, in that order; junction bases with no gene match: 2. The CDR3 covers 14 residues.